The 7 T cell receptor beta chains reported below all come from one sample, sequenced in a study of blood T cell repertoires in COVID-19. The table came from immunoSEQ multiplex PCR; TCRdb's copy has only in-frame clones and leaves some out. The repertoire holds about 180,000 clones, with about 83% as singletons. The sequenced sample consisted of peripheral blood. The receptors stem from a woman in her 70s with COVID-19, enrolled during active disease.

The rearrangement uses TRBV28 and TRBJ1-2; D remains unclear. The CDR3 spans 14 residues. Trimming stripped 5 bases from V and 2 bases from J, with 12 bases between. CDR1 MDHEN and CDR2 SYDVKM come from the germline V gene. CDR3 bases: TGTGCCAGCAGTCGAGAAATAGTAAACTATGGCTACACCTTC. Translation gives CASSREIVNYGYTF.

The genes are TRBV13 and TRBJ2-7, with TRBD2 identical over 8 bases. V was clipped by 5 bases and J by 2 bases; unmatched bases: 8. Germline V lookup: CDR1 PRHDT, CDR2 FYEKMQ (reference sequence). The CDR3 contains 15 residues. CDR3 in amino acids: CASSGSSGPTYEQYF. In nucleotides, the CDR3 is TGTGCCAGCAGCGGATCTAGCGGGCCAACCTACGAGCAGTACTTC.

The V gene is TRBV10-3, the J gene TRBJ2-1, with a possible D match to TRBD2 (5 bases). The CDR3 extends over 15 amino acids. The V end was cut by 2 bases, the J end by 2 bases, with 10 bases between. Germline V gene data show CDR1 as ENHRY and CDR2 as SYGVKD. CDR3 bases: TGTGCCATCAGTGAGGAGGTCGGGACCTACAATGAGCAGTTCTTC. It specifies CAISEEVGTYNEQFF.

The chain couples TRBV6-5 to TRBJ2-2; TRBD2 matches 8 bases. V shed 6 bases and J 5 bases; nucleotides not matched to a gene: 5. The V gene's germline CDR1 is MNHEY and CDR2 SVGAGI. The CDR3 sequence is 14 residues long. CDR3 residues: CASSPGGGTGELFF. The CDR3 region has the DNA TGTGCCAGCAGCCCGGGGGGGGGAACCGGGGAGCTGTTTTTT.

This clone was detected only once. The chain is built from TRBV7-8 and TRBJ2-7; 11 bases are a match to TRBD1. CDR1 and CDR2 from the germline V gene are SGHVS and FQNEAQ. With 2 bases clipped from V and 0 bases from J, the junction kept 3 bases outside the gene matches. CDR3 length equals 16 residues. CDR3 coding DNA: TGTGCCAGCAGCTTAAGGGACAGGGGGAGCTCCTACGAGCAGTACTTC. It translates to CASSLRDRGSSYEQYF.

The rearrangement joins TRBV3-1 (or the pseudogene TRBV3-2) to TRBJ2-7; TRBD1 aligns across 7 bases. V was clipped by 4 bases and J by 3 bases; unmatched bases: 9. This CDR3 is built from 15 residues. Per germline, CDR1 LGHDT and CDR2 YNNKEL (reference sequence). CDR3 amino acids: CASSPWPGTVYEQYF. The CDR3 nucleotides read TGTGCCAGCAGCCCCTGGCCCGGGACAGTCTACGAGCAGTACTTC.

CDR3 coding DNA: TGCGCCAGCAGCCCCCGCGGGGGTTCAGAGACCCAGTACTTC. Translated: CASSPRGGSETQYF. J is TRBJ2-5 and V is TRBV5-1; TRBD2 matches at 7 bases. V lost 4 bases to trimming and J lost 4 bases; unmatched junction nucleotides: 7. Germline CDR1 reads SGHRS; CDR2 reads YFSETQ. The CDR3 spans 14 residues.